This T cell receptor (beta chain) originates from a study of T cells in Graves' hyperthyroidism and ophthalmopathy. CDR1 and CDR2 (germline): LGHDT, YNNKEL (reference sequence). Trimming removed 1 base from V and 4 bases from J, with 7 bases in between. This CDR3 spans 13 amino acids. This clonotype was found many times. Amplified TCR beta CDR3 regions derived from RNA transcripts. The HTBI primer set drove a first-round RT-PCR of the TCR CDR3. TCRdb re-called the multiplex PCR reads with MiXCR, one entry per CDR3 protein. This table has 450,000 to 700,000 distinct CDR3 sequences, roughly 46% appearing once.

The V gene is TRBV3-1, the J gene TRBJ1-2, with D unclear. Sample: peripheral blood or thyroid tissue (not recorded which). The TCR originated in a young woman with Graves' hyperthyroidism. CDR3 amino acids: CASSQAGFYGYTF. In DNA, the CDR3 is TGTGCCAGCAGCCAAGCGGGGTTCTATGGCTACACCTTC.